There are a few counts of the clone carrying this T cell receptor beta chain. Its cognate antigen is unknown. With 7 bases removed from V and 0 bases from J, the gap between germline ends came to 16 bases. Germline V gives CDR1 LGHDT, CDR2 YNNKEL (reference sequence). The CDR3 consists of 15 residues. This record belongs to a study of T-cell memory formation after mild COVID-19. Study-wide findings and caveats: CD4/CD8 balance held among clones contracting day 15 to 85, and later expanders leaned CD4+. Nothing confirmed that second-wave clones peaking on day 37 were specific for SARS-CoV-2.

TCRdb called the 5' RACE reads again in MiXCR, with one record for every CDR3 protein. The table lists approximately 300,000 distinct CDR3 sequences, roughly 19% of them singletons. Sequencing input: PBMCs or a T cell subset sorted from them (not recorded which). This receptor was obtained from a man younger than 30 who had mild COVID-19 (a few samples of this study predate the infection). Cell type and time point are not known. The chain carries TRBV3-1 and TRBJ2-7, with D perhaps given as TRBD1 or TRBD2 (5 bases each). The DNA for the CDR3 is TGTGCCAGCAAGGGACGGGTCGACAGCTCCTACGAGCAGTACTTC. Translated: CASKGRVDSSYEQYF.